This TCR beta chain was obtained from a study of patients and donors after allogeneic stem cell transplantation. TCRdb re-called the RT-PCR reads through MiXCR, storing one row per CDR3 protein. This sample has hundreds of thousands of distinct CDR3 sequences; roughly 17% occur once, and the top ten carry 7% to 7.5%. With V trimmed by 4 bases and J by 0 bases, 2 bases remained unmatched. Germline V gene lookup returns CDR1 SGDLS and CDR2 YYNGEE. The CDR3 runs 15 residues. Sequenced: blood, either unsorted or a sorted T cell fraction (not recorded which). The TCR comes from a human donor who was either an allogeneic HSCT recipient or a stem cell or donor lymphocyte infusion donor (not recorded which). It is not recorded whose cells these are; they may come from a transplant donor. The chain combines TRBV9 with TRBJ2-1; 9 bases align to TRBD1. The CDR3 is CASSPDRGSYNEQFF. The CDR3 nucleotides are TGTGCCAGCAGCCCGGACAGGGGCTCCTACAATGAGCAGTTCTTC.